The next 5 T cell receptor beta chains were all read from a single sample in a study of control samples from healthy donors and cancer patients. Libraries were prepared by immunoSEQ multiplex PCR; TCRdb keeps only in-frame clonotypes and omits some of them. The table lists about 40,000 clones, 80% to 95% of them singletons. The sequencing input was blood. All receptors come from a woman between 45 and 65 years old in good health.

This chain links TRBV5-4 with TRBJ1-4; D is undetermined. This CDR3 has 14 residues. Trimming cost V 4 bases and J 0 bases, with 7 bases left between them. The germline gives CDR1 SGHNT, CDR2 YYREEE (reference sequence). As DNA, the CDR3 is TGTGCCAGCAGCAGAGAAGCAACTAATGAAAAACTGTTTTTT. It codes for CASSREATNEKLFF.

The chain couples TRBV15 to TRBJ2-7; D may be TRBD1 (6 bases). Germline CDR1 LNHNV, CDR2 YYDKDF (reference sequence). Trimming left V 0 bases short and J 5 bases short, with 20 bases between. The CDR3 extends over 17 amino acids. The CDR3 sequence is CATSRDPWAGERNEQYF. The DNA for the CDR3 is TGTGCCACCAGCAGAGACCCCTGGGCAGGGGAACGCAACGAGCAGTACTTC.

The chain carries TRBV27 and TRBJ2-3; 13 nucleotides match TRBD2. V shed 6 bases and J 4 bases; nucleotides not matched to a gene: 1. Germline V CDR1 and CDR2: MNHEY, SMNVEV (reference sequence). This CDR3 is built from 14 residues. The DNA of the CDR3 is TGTGCCAGCAGAGGGACTAGCGGGGCAGATACGCAGTATTTT. This translates into CASRGTSGADTQYF.

This clone turned up a few times. The chain carries TRBV5-4 and TRBJ1-2; D is unclear. The length of the CDR3 is 14 residues. Germline lookup yields CDR1 SGHNT and CDR2 YYREEE (reference sequence). Trimming shortened V by 6 bases and J by 6 bases, and 18 bases separated the two germline ends. CDR3 residues: CASTLRSSRDGYTF. The CDR3 DNA follows: TGTGCCAGCACCCTGAGGAGTAGCCGTGATGGCTACACCTTC.

The rearrangement links TRBV7-3 to TRBJ2-2; the D gene is possibly TRBD1 (5 bases). Germline V gives CDR1 SGHTA, CDR2 FQGTGA. Between the trimmed V and J ends, which lost 6 bases and 1 base, there was a span of 27 bases. The CDR3 extends over 20 amino acids. The CDR3 region has the DNA TGTGCCAGCAGTCAAAACAGCCTGGCTTGGACAACGGGGAACACCGGGGAGCTGTTTTTT. It codes for CASSQNSLAWTTGNTGELFF. Full variable domain (remainder filled in from reference TRBV7-3 and TRBJ2-2): GAGVSQTPSNKVTEKGKYVELRCDPISGHTALYWYRQSLGQGPEFLIYFQGTGAADDSGLPNDRFFAVRPEGSVSTLKIQRTERGDSAVYLCASSQNSLAWTTGNTGELFFGEGSRLTVL.